The 27 T cell receptor beta chains below were found in one sample sequenced in a study of blood T cell repertoires in COVID-19. Libraries were prepared by immunoSEQ multiplex PCR; TCRdb keeps only in-frame clonotypes and omits some of them. This sample yields about 160,000 clones, of which less than 85% are seen a single time; around 18% belongs to the top ten. The sample was PBMCs or T cells enriched from blood (not recorded which). The source of these receptors is a man between 60 and 70 years old who had recovered from COVID-19.

The chain combines TRBV9 with TRBJ2-2; perhaps TRBD1 as D (5 bases). Germline loops: CDR1 SGDLS, CDR2 YYNGEE. The CDR3 totals 16 residues. V lost 0 bases, J lost 6 bases, and 15 bases lay in between. CDR3 bases: TGTGCCAGCAGCGTAGTCGACCAAAGGGGTCCCGGGGAGCTGTTTTTT. This sequence encodes CASSVVDQRGPGELFF.

This chain links TRBV28 with TRBJ1-4; D is undetermined. V lost 2 bases, J lost 1 base, and 11 bases lay in between. This CDR3 has 16 residues. Germline loops: CDR1 MDHEN, CDR2 SYDVKM. CDR3 loop: CASSLAGYETNEKLFF. The CDR3 coding sequence is TGTGCCAGCAGTTTAGCGGGGTACGAAACTAATGAAAAACTGTTTTTT.

A few counts support this clone. The rearrangement joins TRBV5-1 to TRBJ2-7; D is possibly TRBD2 (6 bases). Deletions cut 3 bases from V and 2 bases from J, with 9 bases between. CDR1 SGHRS and CDR2 YFSETQ come from the germline V gene. This CDR3 contains 13 residues. The DNA of the CDR3 is TGCGCCAGCAGCTGGGAGGTCACCTACGAGCAGTACTTC. It encodes CASSWEVTYEQYF.

This clone occurred once. This chain links TRBV5-5 with TRBJ2-3, with TRBD2 as a possible D gene (8 bases). Germline V gene sequence: CDR1 SGHKS, CDR2 YYEKEE (reference sequence). This CDR3 has 15 amino acids. Trimming removed 4 bases at V and 2 bases at J, with 14 bases between. Here the CDR3 DNA reads TGTGCCAGCAGCCGGGGGGGACAGATCACAGATACGCAGTATTTT. Translating gives CASSRGGQITDTQYF.

V is TRBV6-5 and J is TRBJ1-5, with a weak D call TRBD1 (6 bases). The CDR3 covers 11 residues. Germline V gene sequence: CDR1 MNHEY, CDR2 SVGAGI. With 4 bases removed from V and 10 bases from J, the gap between germline ends came to 8 bases. In DNA form, the CDR3 reads TGTGCCAGCAGTTCAGGGGAACCCCAGCATTTT. Its translation: CASSSGEPQHF.

This clone is a singleton in its sample. This chain links TRBV10-3 with TRBJ2-3, with TRBD2 as a possible D gene (5 bases). V was clipped by 6 bases and J by 1 base, with 14 bases between them. This CDR3 has 15 residues. Germline lookup yields CDR1 ENHRY and CDR2 SYGVKD. The CDR3 DNA reads as TGTGCCATCAGGGATAGCGCAGAGGGCACAGATACGCAGTATTTT. It translates to CAIRDSAEGTDTQYF.

V is TRBV3-1 (or the pseudogene TRBV3-2) and J is TRBJ2-6; tentative D call: TRBD1 (5 bases). CDR3 length: 17 residues. Germline V lookup: CDR1 LGHDT, CDR2 YNNKEL (reference sequence). Trimming stripped 4 bases from V and 2 bases from J, with 15 bases between. CDR3 coding DNA: TGTGCCAGCAGCCGACAGTACCCAGAGGCTGGGGCCAACGTCCTGACTTTC. Protein product: CASSRQYPEAGANVLTF.

The chain links TRBV11-1 to TRBJ1-2; TRBD1 matches at 7 bases. The CDR3 has 14 residues. Germline loops: CDR1 SGHAT, CDR2 FQDESV (reference sequence). V shed 5 bases, J shed 4 bases, and the junction held 7 bases outside the gene matches. CDR3 sequence: CASSLRDSVYGYTF. In nucleotides, the CDR3 is TGTGCCAGCAGCCTCCGGGACAGCGTCTATGGCTACACCTTC.

The rearrangement joins TRBV5-6 to TRBJ2-1; D is perhaps TRBD2 (7 bases). The CDR3 contains 12 residues. Per germline, CDR1 SGHDT and CDR2 YYEEEE. V was pared by 0 bases and J by 13 bases, with 11 bases between. The CDR3 nucleotides read TGTGCCAGCAGCTTGGGGACGGGGGGCCAGTTCTTC. It encodes CASSLGTGGQFF.

This chain connects TRBV3-1 (or the pseudogene TRBV3-2) to TRBJ1-1; D is unresolved. Germline V gene data show CDR1 as LGHDT and CDR2 as YNNKEL (reference sequence). V was shortened by 7 bases and J by 5 bases, with 11 bases between the two germline ends. The CDR3 runs 12 residues. The CDR3 nucleotides read TGTGCCAGCACTGGAGGGTTTACTGAAGCTTTCTTT. It translates to CASTGGFTEAFF.

The J gene is TRBJ2-2, the V gene TRBV12-3 or TRBV12-4; D is uncertain. V gave up 2 bases and J gave up 3 bases, with 4 bases separating them. The CDR3 is 13 residues long. CDR3 loop: CASSLSYTGELFF. Written as DNA, the CDR3 is TGTGCCAGCAGTTTATCGTACACCGGGGAGCTGTTTTTT.

This chain uses TRBV9 with TRBJ1-5, with D perhaps TRBD1 (5 bases). The CDR3 runs 16 residues. Germline assignment: CDR1 SGDLS and CDR2 YYNGEE. Trimming stripped 4 bases from V and 1 base from J, with 15 bases between. CDR3 in amino acids: CASSPGGGSSNQPQHF. The CDR3, as DNA: TGTGCCAGCAGCCCCGGGGGGGGTAGCAGCAATCAGCCCCAGCATTTT.

The chain has TRBV6-5 and TRBJ1-2; 7 bases align to TRBD1. The length of the CDR3 is 13 residues. The V segment lost 7 bases and the J segment 8 bases; nucleotides outside the gene matches: 10. The germline V gene encodes CDR1 MNHEY and CDR2 SVGAGI. CDR3 loop: CASILDRVGGYTF. CDR3 sequence (DNA): TGTGCCAGCATCCTTGACAGGGTCGGGGGCTACACCTTC.

The chain recombines TRBV6-2 or TRBV6-3 with TRBJ2-7; no definite D call. V was clipped by 2 bases and J by 4 bases, with 3 bases between them. The germline V gene has CDR1 MNHEY and CDR2 SVGEGT. This CDR3 spans 11 amino acids. CDR3 amino acids: CASSYLYEQYF. The DNA for the CDR3 is TGTGCCAGCAGTTACCTTTACGAGCAGTACTTC.

The CDR3 coding sequence is TGTGCCATCAGTGACCCGGGACAGGGCATCTACGAGCAGTACTTC. Amino acid sequence: CAISDPGQGIYEQYF. The chain couples TRBV10-3 to TRBJ2-7, with 9 bases aligning to TRBD1. V was pared by 3 bases and J by 3 bases, with 6 bases of the junction left unmatched. The CDR3 is made up of 15 amino acids. Germline CDR1 is ENHRY and CDR2 is SYGVKD.

The chain uses TRBV12-3 or TRBV12-4 and TRBJ1-2; D uncertain. Deletions cut 5 bases from V and 7 bases from J, with 11 bases between. There are 12 residues in the CDR3. The CDR3 is CASSEEGIGYTF. Here the CDR3 DNA reads TGTGCCAGCAGTGAGGAAGGCATTGGCTACACCTTC.

This chain links TRBV5-1 with TRBJ1-1, with D possibly TRBD1 on 5 matching bases. The CDR3 covers 13 residues. The V and J ends lost 1 base and 3 bases respectively, with 7 bases between them. Germline V CDR1 and CDR2: SGHRS, YFSETQ. The CDR3 loop reads CASSLRGDTEAFF. Written as DNA, the CDR3 is TGCGCCAGCAGCTTGCGGGGGGACACTGAAGCTTTCTTT.

The gene calls are TRBV3-1 (or the pseudogene TRBV3-2) and TRBJ2-3, with TRBD2 matching over 8 bases. The CDR3 has 17 amino acids. Germline V gives CDR1 LGHDT, CDR2 YNNKEL (reference sequence). Unmatched junction bases numbered 10, after V lost 4 bases and J lost 1 base. Written as DNA, the CDR3 is TGTGCCAGCAGCCGTGACCCCTCGACTAGCGGCACAGATACGCAGTATTTT. It codes for CASSRDPSTSGTDTQYF.

This clone was counted once. The V call is TRBV30, the J call TRBJ1-5; 7 bases agree with TRBD1. Trimming cost V 3 bases and J 5 bases; bases outside gene matches: 7. Germline assignment: CDR1 GTSNPN and CDR2 SVGIG (reference sequence). CDR3 length: 14 amino acids. The CDR3 reads CAWSITGAHQPQHF. CDR3 nucleotides: TGTGCCTGGAGCATCACAGGGGCACATCAGCCCCAGCATTTT.

The rearrangement uses TRBV28 and TRBJ1-5; perhaps TRBD1 as D (5 bases). The germline V and J ends were trimmed by 1 base and 0 bases, with 10 bases remaining between them. The germline gives CDR1 MDHEN, CDR2 SYDVKM. This CDR3 spans 16 amino acids. The CDR3 spells CASSLLGQGSNQPQHF. DNA for the CDR3: TGTGCCAGCAGTTTATTGGGCCAGGGTAGCAATCAGCCCCAGCATTTT. The full variable domain, in which reference TRBV28 and TRBJ1-5 provide the parts outside the CDR3, is DVKVTQSSRYLVKRTGEKVFLECVQDMDHENMFWYRQDPGLGLRLIYFSYDVKMKEKGDIPEGYSVSREKKERFSLILESASTNQTSMYLCASSLLGQGSNQPQHFGDGTRLSIL.

This chain's CDR3 is CASSLELNTEAFF. The CDR3 DNA reads as TGCGCCAGCAGCTTGGAGCTGAACACTGAAGCTTTCTTT. V is TRBV5-1 and J is TRBJ1-1; D unresolved. The CDR3 totals 13 residues. Germline V gives CDR1 SGHRS, CDR2 YFSETQ. Trimming took off 0 bases at V and 0 bases at J, with 3 bases between the two ends.

This chain joins TRBV5-1 and TRBJ2-1; D might be TRBD1 (6 bases). The V and J ends lost 1 base and 6 bases respectively, with 11 bases between them. The CDR3 is made up of 14 amino acids. CDR1 and CDR2 from the germline V gene are SGHRS and YFSETQ. The CDR3 is CASSLLQGSNEQFF. The CDR3 region has the DNA TGCGCCAGCAGCTTGCTGCAGGGGAGCAATGAGCAGTTCTTC.

The sample holds one count of this clone. The chain couples TRBV2 to TRBJ2-3; 10 bases are shared with TRBD2. The V gene end was trimmed by 7 bases and the J gene end by 6 bases; junction bases not matched to a gene: 10. Germline values: CDR1 SNHLY, CDR2 FYNNEI. CDR3 size: 15 residues. CDR3: CASIDLGLASDTQYF. CDR3 nucleotides: TGTGCCAGCATCGACTTGGGACTAGCGTCCGATACGCAGTATTTT.

V gene TRBV19 combines with J gene TRBJ1-2; D not certain. CDR1 is LNHDA and CDR2 is SQIVND in the germline V gene (reference sequence). The CDR3 has 18 residues. V shed 7 bases and J shed 3 bases, with 27 bases lying between them. The CDR3 bases are TGTGCCAGTAACTTCGATCCGACCTCCCGACTCACTCACTATGGCTACACCTTC. Protein product: CASNFDPTSRLTHYGYTF. The entire variable domain, with the rest obtained from reference TRBV19 and TRBJ1-2, is as follows: DGGITQSPKYLFRKEGQNVTLSCEQNLNHDAMYWYRQDPGQGLRLIYYSQIVNDFQKGDIAEGYSVSREKKESFPLTVTSAQKNPTAFYLCASNFDPTSRLTHYGYTFGSGTRLTVV.

CDR3 in DNA: TGTGCCAGCAGAGACTGGAGGACTGAAGCTTTCTTT. Protein product: CASRDWRTEAFF. This chain uses TRBV25-1 with TRBJ1-1; no firm D call. Germline CDR1 MGHDK, CDR2 SYGVNS. The CDR3 is 12 amino acids. V lost 6 bases and J 5 bases, leaving 10 bases between the germline ends.

This chain uses TRBV30 with TRBJ1-6; 7 nucleotides align to TRBD1. The CDR3 extends over 15 amino acids. The V gene end was trimmed by 0 bases and the J gene end by 10 bases; junction bases not matched to a gene: 9. Germline CDR1 is GTSNPN and CDR2 is SVGIG (reference sequence). CDR3 nucleotide sequence: TGTGCCTGGAGTGTAGGAGGGGGCGGTGGCTCACCCCTCCACTTT. Protein product: CAWSVGGGGGSPLHF.

The gene calls are TRBV7-3 and TRBJ2-3, with TRBD1 identical over 7 bases. V was pared by 3 bases and J by 6 bases, with 6 bases of the junction left unmatched. The CDR3 consists of 14 residues. CDR1 SGHTA and CDR2 FQGTGA come from the germline V gene. The CDR3 bases are TGTGCCAGCAGCTTCGGGACAGCCTCTGATACGCAGTATTTT. Amino acids: CASSFGTASDTQYF.